This TCR beta chain is from a study of PD-1 blockade in classical Hodgkin lymphoma. Brentuximab vedotin exposure varied, and every patient relapsed after autologous stem cell transplantation. Assay used: immunoSEQ multiplex PCR; TCRdb lists only in-frame clones, some missing. The sample has about 60,000 clones; roughly 90% are singletons. The germline gives CDR1 LNHNV, CDR2 YYDKDF (reference sequence). This CDR3 comprises 14 residues. V was cut by 0 bases and J by 7 bases, with 10 bases left in between. Notes on this clone: The antigen is unknown.

Findings and caveats of the study: Patients starting nivolumab less than 1 year after ASCT had lower diversity and were excluded from later analyses.

The chain recombines TRBV15 with TRBJ2-1; no clear D. Sequenced material: peripheral blood mononuclear cells (PBMCs), taken at baseline. The origin of this receptor is a human donor with classical Hodgkin lymphoma. The CDR3: CATSRERVENEQFF. DNA of the CDR3: TGTGCCACCAGCAGAGAAAGGGTGGAAAATGAGCAGTTCTTC.